The 20 T cell receptor beta chains in this list originate from one sample, sequenced in a study of blood T cell repertoires in COVID-19. The repertoire was sequenced with immunoSEQ multiplex PCR; TCRdb's copy has only in-frame clones and lacks some. The profile shows 250,000 or so clones, about nine tenths of them singletons. Source material: peripheral blood. These receptors originate from a man aged 35 to 55 with active or convalescent COVID-19.

The table lists this clone with a few counts. The chain is built from TRBV6-1 and TRBJ1-6, with TRBD1 as a possible D gene (6 bases). Germline V lookup: CDR1 MNHNS, CDR2 SASEGT. The CDR3 covers 17 residues. Trimming stripped 4 bases from V and 7 bases from J, with 20 bases between. Here the CDR3 DNA reads TGTGCCAGCAGTGTCTTCTCGGGGGGGGGCCTAAATTCACCCCTCCACTTT. It codes for CASSVFSGGGLNSPLHF.

This clone is a singleton in its sample. The chain employs TRBV2 and TRBJ2-1, with a tentative D call TRBD2 (6 bases). Trimming shortened V by 4 bases and J by 7 bases, and 11 bases separated the two germline ends. The CDR3 spans 13 residues. The germline gives CDR1 SNHLY, CDR2 FYNNEI. The CDR3 here is CASSVGGGNEQFF. In DNA, the CDR3 is TGTGCCAGCAGTGTCGGTGGGGGGAATGAGCAGTTCTTC.

This chain links TRBV19 with TRBJ2-1; 8 nucleotides match TRBD2. With 9 bases clipped from V and 4 bases from J, the junction kept 8 bases outside the gene matches. Germline-derived CDR1 and CDR2 are LNHDA and SQIVND (reference sequence). CDR3 length: 14 residues. For the CDR3, the DNA is TGTGCCAGCGCCAGTCTAGCGGGTTACAATGAGCAGTTCTTC. The encoded protein is CASASLAGYNEQFF.

The rearrangement joins TRBV11-2 to TRBJ2-7, with TRBD2 matching 7 bases. Germline values: CDR1 SGHAT, CDR2 FQNNGV. The V and J ends lost 5 bases and 2 bases, in that order; junction bases with no gene match: 9. This CDR3 contains 15 residues. CDR3 in amino acids: CASSPIGAGAYEQYF. CDR3 bases: TGTGCCAGCAGCCCTATAGGGGCGGGAGCCTACGAGCAGTACTTC.

The genes are TRBV28 and TRBJ2-7; 11 bases line up with TRBD2. Germline assignment: CDR1 MDHEN and CDR2 SYDVKM. Germline trimming cut 2 bases from V and 3 bases from J; bases unmatched to any gene: 12. The CDR3 consists of 18 residues. The CDR3: CASSLRPPGTSGIYEQYF. CDR3 in DNA: TGTGCCAGCAGTTTACGACCTCCGGGGACTAGCGGAATCTACGAGCAGTACTTC. The full variable domain, its missing parts supplied by reference TRBV28 and TRBJ2-7, is DVKVTQSSRYLVKRTGEKVFLECVQDMDHENMFWYRQDPGLGLRLIYFSYDVKMKEKGDIPEGYSVSREKKERFSLILESASTNQTSMYLCASSLRPPGTSGIYEQYFGPGTRLTVT.

The chain has TRBV2 and TRBJ2-4; maybe TRBD1 (6 bases). Germline assignment: CDR1 SNHLY and CDR2 FYNNEI. V was clipped by 2 bases and J by 5 bases, with 10 bases between them. The CDR3 runs 14 residues. CDR3 nucleotides: TGTGCCAGCAGTGAATGGGGGCCAGAAAACATTCAGTACTTC. Translation gives CASSEWGPENIQYF.

This chain's CDR3 is CSVHPGQDSYEQYF. CDR3 nucleotide sequence: TGCAGCGTTCATCCGGGACAAGACTCCTACGAGCAGTACTTC. V and J are TRBV29-1 and TRBJ2-7; the D gene is possibly TRBD1 (6 bases). Per the germline V gene, CDR1 is SQVTM and CDR2 is ANQGSEA. V lost 5 bases and J lost 0, with 14 bases in between. CDR3 length equals 14 residues.

This chain connects TRBV7-2 to TRBJ2-7; 9 bases are shared with TRBD1. Trimming at V came to 4 bases and at J to 7 bases, leaving 5 bases not matched to a gene. CDR3 length: 13 amino acids. The germline CDR1 and CDR2 sequences are SGHTA and FQGNSA. The CDR3 nucleotides are TGTGCCAGCAGCTACTTCGGACAGGGGGAGCAGTACTTC. This encodes CASSYFGQGEQYF.

V is TRBV19 and J is TRBJ2-7, with a tentative D call TRBD2 (6 bases). Per the germline V gene, CDR1 is LNHDA and CDR2 is SQIVND (reference sequence). The CDR3 length is 14 residues. V was clipped by 7 bases and J by 3 bases, with 16 bases between them. CDR3 coding DNA: TGTGCCAGTAAGCTCGGGGGAAGGGTCTACGAGCAGTACTTC. Translation gives CASKLGGRVYEQYF.

DNA for the CDR3: TGTGCCAGCAGGGCTAATAGCGGGGGCACAGATACGCAGTATTTT. This codes for CASRANSGGTDTQYF. This chain links TRBV2 with TRBJ2-3, with 8 bases that match TRBD2. The CDR3 runs 15 residues. With 6 bases clipped from V and 1 base from J, the junction kept 6 bases outside the gene matches. CDR1 and CDR2 (germline): SNHLY, FYNNEI.

The chain employs TRBV11-3 and TRBJ1-2; 8 bases match TRBD1. The junction had 5 bases not matched to a gene; V was cut back by 3 bases and J by 5 bases. The CDR3 is made up of 14 amino acids. The germline gives CDR1 SGHNT, CDR2 YENEEA. Written as DNA, the CDR3 is TGTGCCAGCAGCTTCGGGGGACAGGCTTATGGCTACACCTTC. This gives the protein CASSFGGQAYGYTF.

CDR3 in amino acids: CASSQPGQEANYGYTF. The CDR3 coding sequence is TGTGCCAGCAGCCAACCGGGACAGGAGGCAAACTATGGCTACACCTTC. V is TRBV7-8 and J is TRBJ1-2, with 8 bases fitting TRBD1. This CDR3 contains 16 residues. Germline lookup yields CDR1 SGHVS and CDR2 FQNEAQ. The V and J ends lost 5 bases and 2 bases, in that order; junction bases with no gene match: 10.

This clone was detected once. At the DNA level, this CDR3 is encoded by other sequences in the same sample as well. The rearrangement uses TRBV2 and TRBJ1-5; TRBD1 might be the D (6 bases). The CDR3 is 12 residues long. V lost 6 bases to trimming and J lost 7 bases, with 10 bases between them. Per the germline V gene, CDR1 is SNHLY and CDR2 is FYNNEI. CDR3: CASRDSRQPQHF. Written as DNA, the CDR3 is TGTGCCAGCAGGGACAGCCGGCAGCCCCAGCATTTT.

This clone was seen just once. The chain couples TRBV9 to TRBJ1-2, with 9 bases aligning to TRBD1. The germline V gene has CDR1 SGDLS and CDR2 YYNGEE. With V trimmed by 2 bases and J by 5 bases, 7 bases remained unmatched. The CDR3 sequence is 15 residues long. CDR3: CASSVLDRGLYGYTF. Here the CDR3 DNA reads TGTGCCAGCAGCGTTCTGGACAGGGGTTTGTATGGCTACACCTTC.

This chain connects TRBV7-3 to TRBJ2-1; maybe TRBD1 (6 bases). V lost 5 bases to trimming and J lost 6 bases, with 14 bases between them. Per the germline V gene, CDR1 is SGHTA and CDR2 is FQGTGA. This CDR3 is 14 amino acids long. CDR3 residues: CASSPTQGINEQFF. In DNA, the CDR3 is TGTGCCAGCAGCCCGACACAGGGTATCAATGAGCAGTTCTTC. Using reference TRBV7-3 and TRBJ2-1 for the parts outside the CDR3, the full variable domain is GAGVSQTPSNKVTEKGKYVELRCDPISGHTALYWYRQSLGQGPEFLIYFQGTGAADDSGLPNDRFFAVRPEGSVSTLKIQRTERGDSAVYLCASSPTQGINEQFFGPGTRLTVL.

As DNA, the CDR3 is TGTGCCACCAGTGAACTTGACAGCTATGGCTACACCTTC. Translation gives CATSELDSYGYTF. This chain uses TRBV24-1 with TRBJ1-2, with D possibly being TRBD1 (5 bases). Germline values: CDR1 KGHDR, CDR2 SFDVKD. The CDR3 has 13 residues. The V and J ends lost 4 bases and 4 bases respectively, with 9 bases between them.

The chain links TRBV6-2 or TRBV6-3 to TRBJ1-1; D gene unclear. CDR3 length: 13 residues. Trimming removed 4 bases from V and 1 base from J, with 7 bases in between. CDR1 is MNHEY and CDR2 is SVGEGT in the germline V gene. Here the CDR3 reads CASSWSGNTEAFF. The CDR3 DNA is TGTGCCAGCAGTTGGTCAGGGAACACTGAAGCTTTCTTT.

This clone has a single count. The rearrangement joins TRBV9 to TRBJ2-1; tentatively, D is TRBD1 (5 bases). The CDR3 covers 15 residues. With 0 bases removed from V and 4 bases from J, the gap between germline ends came to 11 bases. The germline CDR1 and CDR2 sequences are SGDLS and YYNGEE. CDR3 sequence (DNA): TGTGCCAGCAGCGTAGTAGGGGCCGGTTACAATGAGCAGTTCTTC. Its protein is CASSVVGAGYNEQFF.

V and J are TRBV6-5 and TRBJ2-7, with 9 nucleotides matching TRBD1. CDR1 MNHEY and CDR2 SVGAGI come from the germline V gene. V dropped 5 bases and J dropped 2; count of bases not matched to a gene: 4. The CDR3 has 14 amino acids. CDR3 sequence: CASSRGQGAYEQYF. The CDR3 DNA sequence: TGTGCCAGCAGTAGGGGACAGGGTGCCTACGAGCAGTACTTC.

The rearrangement uses TRBV11-3 and TRBJ2-2, with TRBD2 identical over 7 bases. The CDR3 is 14 amino acids. J lost 8 bases, V lost 6 bases, and 9 bases had no gene match. CDR1 is SGHNT, CDR2 YENEEA, per germline. Written as DNA, the CDR3 is TGTGCCAGCAGATCGCCCCCGGGGGGAGGGGAGCTGTTTTTT. This sequence encodes CASRSPPGGGELFF.